Each of the 17 T cell receptor beta chains below was sequenced from the same sample in a study of cytomegalovirus exposure and HLA in healthy donors. Vbeta (60) and Jbeta (13) primers were used in the PCR. Here immunoSEQ multiplex PCR was the method, and the copy in TCRdb shows in-frame clones only, minus some. The sample contains 200,000 to 250,000 clones, less than 85% of which appear only once. Sequencing was performed on PBMCs. Receptors were obtained from a young man in good health and CMV-seronegative.

CDR3 in DNA: TGTGCCAGTAGTATGACAGGGGAGAACACTGAAGCTTTCTTT. It yields the protein CASSMTGENTEAFF. V is TRBV19 and J is TRBJ1-1, with 8 bases fitting TRBD1. V trimming: 3 bases; J trimming: 1 base; junction bases outside the gene matches: 1. The CDR3 is 14 residues long. Germline V gene data show CDR1 as LNHDA and CDR2 as SQIVND (reference sequence). Together with reference TRBV19 and TRBJ1-1, the CDR3 gives the full variable domain: DGGITQSPKYLFRKEGQNVTLSCEQNLNHDAMYWYRQDPGQGLRLIYYSQIVNDFQKGDIAEGYSVSREKKESFPLTVTSAQKNPTAFYLCASSMTGENTEAFFGQGTRLTVV.

The V call is TRBV6-1, the J call TRBJ2-2, with 8 bases matching TRBD2. The ends lost 5 bases at V and 6 bases at J; junction bases unmatched: 8. Germline assignment: CDR1 MNHNS and CDR2 SASEGT. CDR3 length: 15 amino acids. The CDR3 region has the DNA TGTGCCAGCAGTCCTTGGACTAGCAATGCCGGGGAGCTGTTTTTT. Residues: CASSPWTSNAGELFF.

CDR3 in amino acids: CASSPHPAGGSGYTF. The CDR3 nucleotides are TGTGCCAGCAGCCCCCATCCGGCAGGGGGCTCTGGCTACACCTTC. The chain uses TRBV9 and TRBJ1-2, with 8 bases identical to TRBD1. From germline, CDR1 is SGDLS and CDR2 YYNGEE. The CDR3 covers 15 residues. V lost 4 bases to trimming and J lost 7 bases; unmatched junction nucleotides: 12.

This clone turned up a few times. CDR3 sequence reads: CASSLAGTNEKLFF. CDR3 DNA: TGTGCCAGCAGCTTAGCAGGGACTAATGAAAAACTGTTTTTT. The genes are TRBV11-3 and TRBJ1-4; D possibly corresponds to TRBD1 (5 bases). Between the trimmed V and J ends, which lost 1 base and 2 bases, there was a span of 5 bases. The CDR3 is made up of 14 amino acids. CDR1 is SGHNT, CDR2 YENEEA, per germline.

The chain uses TRBV27 and TRBJ1-2; 8 positions match TRBD1. Trimming took 3 bases from V and 7 from J; bases not matched to a gene: 10. CDR3 length equals 15 residues. Germline values: CDR1 MNHEY, CDR2 SMNVEV (reference sequence). The CDR3 DNA reads TGTGCCAGCAGTTTGGTGCCAGGGGGCGCCGGTGGCTACACCTTC. Encoded protein: CASSLVPGGAGGYTF.

The chain links TRBV28 to TRBJ1-2; 10 bases are a match to TRBD1. The V gene end was trimmed by 10 bases and the J gene end by 8 bases; junction bases not matched to a gene: 13. Germline-derived CDR1 and CDR2 are MDHEN and SYDVKM. The CDR3 sequence is 14 residues long. This CDR3 reads CATPTGTGVGGYTF. Written as DNA, the CDR3 is TGTGCCACCCCAACCGGGACAGGGGTGGGGGGCTACACCTTC.

The V call is TRBV7-6, the J call TRBJ2-2, with TRBD1 matching over 8 bases. This CDR3 has 15 amino acids. Germline lookup yields CDR1 SGHVS and CDR2 FNYEAQ. The V and J ends lost 5 bases and 2 bases, in that order; junction bases with no gene match: 4. The CDR3 region has the DNA TGTGCCAGCAGCCAGACAGGGGCCAACACCGGGGAGCTGTTTTTT. It encodes CASSQTGANTGELFF.

This chain uses TRBV30 with TRBJ2-1; the match to TRBD2 covers 7 bases. CDR3 length: 15 residues. Germline CDR1 is GTSNPN and CDR2 is SVGIG (reference sequence). V lost 0 bases to trimming and J lost 2 bases; unmatched junction nucleotides: 4. The CDR3: CAWSVWAGAYNEQFF. The CDR3 region has the DNA TGTGCCTGGAGTGTATGGGCGGGAGCCTACAATGAGCAGTTCTTC. Based on the CDR3 plus reference TRBV30 and TRBJ2-1, the full variable domain is SQTIHQWPATLVQPVGSPLSLECTVEGTSNPNLYWYRQAAGRGLQLLFYSVGIGQISSEVPQNLSASRPQDRQFILSSKKLLLSDSGFYLCAWSVWAGAYNEQFFGPGTRLTVL.

The chain carries TRBV6-1 and TRBJ1-5; possibly TRBD1 for D (6 bases). Germline CDR1 MNHNS, CDR2 SASEGT. This CDR3 comprises 15 residues. V lost 0 bases, J lost 7 bases, and 13 bases lay in between. CDR3: CASSEAGGERQPQHF. The CDR3 DNA follows: TGTGCCAGCAGTGAAGCTGGGGGCGAACGGCAGCCCCAGCATTTT.

The chain has TRBV7-2 and TRBJ2-7; D not resolved. Per the germline V gene, CDR1 is SGHTA and CDR2 is FQGNSA. The CDR3 sequence is 15 residues long. Trimming left V 1 base short and J 0 bases short, with 10 bases between. The CDR3 is CASSLVAVSSYEQYF. In DNA form, the CDR3 reads TGTGCCAGCAGCTTAGTGGCGGTGAGCTCCTACGAGCAGTACTTC. Together with reference TRBV7-2 and TRBJ2-7, the CDR3 gives the full variable domain: GAGVSQSPSNKVTEKGKDVELRCDPISGHTALYWYRQSLGQGLEFLIYFQGNSAPDKSGLPSDRFSAERTGGSVSTLTIQRTQQEDSAVYLCASSLVAVSSYEQYFGPGTRLTVT.

V gene TRBV4-1 combines with J gene TRBJ2-3, with 9 bases identical to TRBD2. The CDR3 is 16 amino acids. V trimming: 1 base; J trimming: 6 bases; junction bases outside the gene matches: 8. Per the germline V gene, CDR1 is MGHRA and CDR2 is YSYEKL. CDR3 sequence: CASSQGVSGRLDTQYF. CDR3 bases: TGCGCCAGCAGCCAAGGGGTGAGCGGGAGGTTGGATACGCAGTATTTT.

The chain uses TRBV5-5 and TRBJ2-5, with 7 bases fitting TRBD1. With V trimmed by 4 bases and J by 1 base, 7 bases remained unmatched. CDR3 length: 15 amino acids. The germline CDR1 and CDR2 sequences are SGHKS and YYEKEE (reference sequence). CDR3 loop: CASSQRDRTQETQYF. CDR3 sequence (DNA): TGTGCCAGCAGCCAACGGGACAGAACCCAAGAGACCCAGTACTTC.

This chain links TRBV5-1 with TRBJ2-7; D is possibly TRBD1 (5 bases). Germline V gene data show CDR1 as SGHRS and CDR2 as YFSETQ. Trimming took off 4 bases at V and 3 bases at J, with 17 bases between the two ends. The CDR3 is made up of 15 amino acids. In nucleotides, the CDR3 is TGCGCCAGCAGCCCGTCGGCAGAACAGGACTACGAGCAGTACTTC. Amino acid sequence: CASSPSAEQDYEQYF.

CDR3 sequence reads: CASSQEGRQTFSGANVLTF. The CDR3 nucleotides are TGCGCCAGCAGCCAAGAGGGTAGACAGACGTTCTCTGGGGCCAACGTCCTGACTTTC. The V gene is TRBV4-1, the J gene TRBJ2-6, with a tentative D call TRBD1 (5 bases). Deletions cut 0 bases from V and 0 bases from J, with 15 bases between. Looked up from germline, CDR1 is MGHRA and CDR2 is YSYEKL. The CDR3 covers 19 residues.

J is TRBJ1-4 and V is TRBV30, with 10 bases identical to TRBD1. The CDR3 covers 16 residues. V was clipped by 5 bases and J by 1 base; unmatched bases: 7. Germline assignment: CDR1 GTSNPN and CDR2 SVGIG (reference sequence). CDR3 loop: CAWRQGQGVTNEKLFF. The CDR3 region has the DNA TGTGCCTGGCGCCAAGGACAGGGGGTAACTAATGAAAAACTGTTTTTT.

This rearrangement joins TRBV7-9 to TRBJ2-7, with D uncertain. Germline-derived CDR1 and CDR2 are SEHNR and FQNEAQ (reference sequence). Trimming took off 7 bases at V and 0 bases at J, with 10 bases between the two ends. The CDR3 is 13 amino acids. CDR3 bases: TGTGCCAGCAACTCCTTCTCCTCCTACGAGCAGTACTTC. This sequence encodes CASNSFSSYEQYF.

This clone was detected a few times. The rearrangement links TRBV6-1 to TRBJ1-5, with no clear D. The V gene lost 8 bases and the J gene lost 8 bases, with 10 bases spanning the gap. The CDR3 is made up of 11 amino acids. The germline V gene has CDR1 MNHNS and CDR2 SASEGT. CDR3 residues: CASGFEEPQHF. The CDR3 DNA reads TGTGCCAGCGGCTTCGAAGAGCCCCAGCATTTT.